The 10 T cell receptor beta chains given below trace back to one sample, sequenced in a study of cytomegalovirus exposure and HLA in healthy donors. The primer mix had 60 Vbeta and 13 Jbeta primers. TCRdb's table, derived via immunoSEQ multiplex PCR, lists solely in-frame clones and lacks some. The sample has over 100,000 clones, 55% to 70% seen once; the top ten hold roughly 2.4%. The sample taken for sequencing was PBMCs. These receptors came from a woman aged 25-40 years in good health and CMV-seronegative.

A single count supports this clone. The chain has TRBV7-9 and TRBJ1-2, with TRBD1 matching over 9 bases. The CDR3 runs to 14 residues. With 5 bases clipped from V and 5 bases from J, the junction kept 6 bases outside the gene matches. In germline, CDR1 is SEHNR, CDR2 FQNEAQ (reference sequence). The CDR3 coding sequence is TGTGCCAGCAGCCCCCAACAGGGGGCATATGGCTACACCTTC. Amino acid sequence: CASSPQQGAYGYTF.

The chain uses TRBV5-4 and TRBJ1-2; TRBD1 agrees at 9 bases. This CDR3 region has 15 residues. Trimming took 4 bases from V and 6 from J; bases not matched to a gene: 10. Germline V gene data show CDR1 as SGHNT and CDR2 as YYREEE (reference sequence). The chain's CDR3 is CASSQPNRGRDGYTF. The CDR3 DNA follows: TGTGCCAGCAGCCAACCCAACAGGGGGCGCGATGGCTACACCTTC.

This sequence joins TRBV7-2 and TRBJ2-1; TRBD2 agrees at 11 bases. This CDR3 region has 15 residues. The V and J ends lost 3 bases and 8 bases, in that order; junction bases with no gene match: 6. In germline, CDR1 is SGHTA, CDR2 FQGNSA. CDR3 in amino acids: CASSFTSGSMDEQFF. DNA of the CDR3: TGTGCCAGCAGCTTCACTAGCGGGAGTATGGATGAGCAGTTCTTC. The full variable domain, with the rest looked up from reference TRBV7-2 and TRBJ2-1, is GAGVSQSPSNKVTEKGKDVELRCDPISGHTALYWYRQSLGQGLEFLIYFQGNSAPDKSGLPSDRFSAERTGGSVSTLTIQRTQQEDSAVYLCASSFTSGSMDEQFFGPGTRLTVL.

This clone was recorded a few times. This chain links TRBV18 with TRBJ2-3; weak D call: TRBD2 (7 bases). Germline values: CDR1 KGHSH, CDR2 LQKENI. The V end was cut by 0 bases, the J end by 4 bases, with 11 bases between. CDR3 size: 15 residues. CDR3 sequence: CASSPPGGRADTQYF. In nucleotides, the CDR3 is TGTGCCAGCTCACCACCCGGGGGGCGGGCAGATACGCAGTATTTT. The whole variable domain, remainder taken from reference TRBV18 and TRBJ2-3, is NAGVMQNPRHLVRRRGQEARLRCSPMKGHSHVYWYRQLPEEGLKFMVYLQKENIIDESGMPKERFSAEFPKEGPSILRIQQVVRGDSAAYFCASSPPGGRADTQYFGPGTRLTVL.

This chain links TRBV2 with TRBJ2-3; weak D call: TRBD2 (6 bases). Trimming pared 4 bases from V and 2 bases from J, leaving 13 bases between. The germline V gene has CDR1 SNHLY and CDR2 FYNNEI. This CDR3 has 15 amino acids. DNA of the CDR3: TGTGCCAGCAGTGTTGGTAGCGGAGACACAGATACGCAGTATTTT. Residues: CASSVGSGDTDTQYF.

The J gene is TRBJ2-1, the V gene TRBV19; D is possibly TRBD1 (6 bases). CDR1 and CDR2 from the germline V gene are LNHDA and SQIVND (reference sequence). This CDR3 spans 14 amino acids. The ends were cut back, 4 bases at V and 5 bases at J, with 12 bases in the middle. CDR3 region: CASSSGQSNNEQFF. In DNA, the CDR3 is TGTGCCAGTAGTAGCGGACAGTCCAACAATGAGCAGTTCTTC.

This clone was counted a single time. The V call is TRBV11-2, the J call TRBJ2-1; 11 bases map to TRBD2. J gave up 6 bases and V 2 bases, and 6 bases lay outside the gene matches. CDR3 length: 16 amino acids. In germline, CDR1 is SGHAT, CDR2 FQNNGV. In DNA form, the CDR3 reads TGTGCCAGCAGCTTAAAAGTTAGCGGGAGGGCCAATGAGCAGTTCTTC. As protein: CASSLKVSGRANEQFF.

The chain recombines TRBV6-5 with TRBJ2-5; 11 nucleotides agree with TRBD1. With V trimmed by 5 bases and J by 6 bases, 5 bases remained unmatched. Germline CDR1 MNHEY, CDR2 SVGAGI. The CDR3 totals 14 residues. CDR3 loop: CASSSRDRGKTQYF. CDR3 nucleotide sequence: TGTGCCAGCAGTAGTAGGGACAGGGGGAAGACCCAGTACTTC.

The rearrangement joins TRBV27 to TRBJ1-1, with 7 bases identical to TRBD1. The CDR3 extends over 15 amino acids. J lost 1 base, V lost 4 bases, and 6 bases had no gene match. Germline loops: CDR1 MNHEY, CDR2 SMNVEV (reference sequence). The CDR3 loop reads CASSSDRARNTEAFF. CDR3 DNA: TGTGCCAGCAGTTCAGACAGGGCCCGGAACACTGAAGCTTTCTTT.

The V gene is TRBV27, the J gene TRBJ1-4, with D perhaps matching TRBD1 (6 bases). Trimming stripped 6 bases from V and 4 bases from J, with 21 bases between. This CDR3 contains 17 residues. Germline CDR1 is MNHEY and CDR2 is SMNVEV (reference sequence). CDR3 bases: TGTGCCAGCAGCCCCCGTTCCGGACAGTTTATTAATGAAAAACTGTTTTTT. Encoded protein: CASSPRSGQFINEKLFF.